This TCR beta chain was identified during a study of control samples from healthy donors and cancer patients. Germline CDR1 reads SNHLY; CDR2 reads FYNNEI. Trimming shortened V by 3 bases and J by 5 bases, and 11 bases separated the two germline ends. The CDR3 loop spans 14 amino acids. TCRdb keeps only in-frame clones here, not all; method: immunoSEQ multiplex PCR. The sample yields around 68,000 clones, 83% seen once. The sequence derives from a man in his sixties in good health. Sequenced: blood. The V and J genes are TRBV2 and TRBJ2-1, with D maybe TRBD1 (5 bases). CDR3 DNA sequence: TGTGCCAGCAGTGACCAGGGTTGGGACAATGAGCAGTTCTTC. Encoded protein: CASSDQGWDNEQFF. Full variable domain (remainder filled in from reference TRBV2 and TRBJ2-1): EPEVTQTPSHQVTQMGQEVILRCVPISNHLYFYWYRQILGQKVEFLVSFYNNEISEKSEIFDDQFSVERPDGSNFTLKIRSTKLEDSAMYFCASSDQGWDNEQFFGPGTRLTVL.